A selection of T cell receptor beta chains follows, all from one sample in a study of blood T cell repertoires in COVID-19. The table came from immunoSEQ multiplex PCR; TCRdb's copy has only in-frame clones and leaves some out. The data contain 200,000 or so clones, roughly 80% of them singletons. The material sequenced was PBMCs or T cells enriched from blood (not recorded which). The receptors stem from a woman in her thirties or forties with acute COVID-19. Both conserved end residues are part of each CDR3.

V gene	J gene	CDR3 protein
TRBV3-1/TRBV3-2	TRBJ1-5	CASSHPPRGGIRPQHF
TRBV11-3	TRBJ2-1	CASSAGLGIGGSYNEQFF
TRBV2	TRBJ2-1	CASSVLEQFF
TRBV28	TRBJ2-5	CASSPGLAGGRETQYF
TRBV9	TRBJ2-3	CASSEDRSIDTQYF
TRBV7-6	TRBJ2-7	CASSSEPNPSYEQYF
TRBV7-2	TRBJ1-3	CASSLGTASSGNTIYF
TRBV5-6	TRBJ2-3	CASSLVQGPTDTQYF
TRBV4-2	TRBJ2-7	CASSQGATVTYEQYF
TRBV7-9	TRBJ1-6	CASSLSDGSAPLHF
TRBV19	TRBJ2-1	CASSIRTSGGAYNEQFF
TRBV29-1	TRBJ1-3	CSVVTAGNTIYF
TRBV7-8	TRBJ1-1	CASSPRTGDTEAFF
TRBV18	TRBJ2-3	CASSPPVKEADTQYF
TRBV28	TRBJ1-4	CASSLPTGPHTNEKLFF
TRBV7-6	TRBJ1-2	CASSLGGEYYGYTF
TRBV6-5	TRBJ2-2	CASTLRDSTGELFF
TRBV2	TRBJ1-2	CASSEDGYGYTF
TRBV4-2	TRBJ2-3	CASSQDSGGADTQYF
TRBV19	TRBJ2-2	CASSASGTGELFF
TRBV3-1/TRBV3-2	TRBJ1-5	CASSPGTGVQPQHF
TRBV6-2/TRBV6-3	TRBJ1-1	CASSYLGSFTEAFF
TRBV28	TRBJ2-7	CASTLAGGPYEQYF
TRBV15	TRBJ2-5	CATSRAGGDAGETQYF
TRBV2	TRBJ1-5	CASSGELPGGQPQHF
TRBV6-4	TRBJ2-2	CASSERGGTGELFF
TRBV7-2	TRBJ2-1	CASSLLKTSGGAPVRFF
TRBV7-8	TRBJ2-3	CASSLTSGGTDTQYF
TRBV4-3	TRBJ1-2	CASSQDRGGGYTF
TRBV19	TRBJ2-1	CASSPTSGGSSYNEQFF
TRBV6-1	TRBJ1-5	CASSALPRGGRGNQPQHF
TRBV30	TRBJ2-3	CAWSVAGIQSGDTQYF
TRBV28	TRBJ1-2	CASSSSGDNYGYTF
TRBV18	TRBJ2-2	CASSPRDTNTGELFF
TRBV15	TRBJ1-1	CATSRGQLNTEAFF
TRBV5-5	TRBJ2-2	CASSLSGNTGELFF
TRBV13	TRBJ2-2	CASSNAGGANTGELFF
TRBV7-2	TRBJ1-6	CASSYRDRNSPLHF
TRBV6-5	TRBJ1-5	CASISGTRGNQPQHF
TRBV5-1	TRBJ1-6	CASSFRQGDNSPLHF
TRBV11-1	TRBJ1-2	CASSPGQGLYGYTF
TRBV18	TRBJ1-4	CASSAGTASEKLFF
TRBV19	TRBJ1-2	CAGTKRGTEGYTF
TRBV7-3	TRBJ1-1	CASSRDTDSEAFF
TRBV27	TRBJ1-2	CASGPPGGYTF
TRBV12-3/TRBV12-4	TRBJ1-1	CASTRGRNTEAFF
TRBV29-1	TRBJ2-7	CSVDLAGGHEQYF
TRBV19	TRBJ2-7	CASSRDIRSYEQYF
TRBV11-2	TRBJ1-6	CASSHLTGGNSPLHF
TRBV7-3	TRBJ2-7	CASSLSSGAGDHEQYF
TRBV6-5	TRBJ1-6	CASSYSRAGSPLHF
TRBV6-5	TRBJ1-1	CASSYSTGANTEAFF
TRBV7-2	TRBJ1-5	CASSPGQRGNQPQHF
TRBV5-8	TRBJ1-2	CASSLSGNYGYTF
TRBV12-3/TRBV12-4	TRBJ2-7	CASSQDRYEQYF